One sample yielded the 6 T cell receptor beta chains listed below, sequenced in a study of T cells in localized non-small cell lung cancer. Repertoires were generated with immunoSEQ multiplex PCR, while TCRdb's copy carries only in-frame clones and drops some. The table has approximately 4,000 clones, approximately 30% seen once; the top ten hold under 15%. The sample consisted of lung tumor tissue, taken before any cancer treatment. The receptors here all came from a man aged 40-75 years with stage II lung adenocarcinoma.

This clone was detected many times. The V gene is TRBV11-3, the J gene TRBJ2-3; 7 bases line up with TRBD1. Trimming took 4 bases from V and 4 from J; bases not matched to a gene: 5. Germline-derived CDR1 and CDR2 are SGHNT and YENEEA. This CDR3 contains 14 residues. The CDR3 DNA is TGTGCCAGCAGCTCACAACAGGGGTCAGATACGCAGTATTTT. Its translation: CASSSQQGSDTQYF.

This clone was observed a handful of times. The genes are TRBV18 and TRBJ1-1; D possibly corresponds to TRBD1 (6 bases). The V end was cut by 0 bases, the J end by 2 bases, with 7 bases between. CDR1 and CDR2 from the germline V gene are KGHSH and LQKENI. The CDR3 is 14 amino acids. The CDR3 nucleotides are TGTGCCAGCTCACCACCGGGACACAACACTGAAGCTTTCTTT. Its protein product is CASSPPGHNTEAFF.

The chain joins TRBV19 to TRBJ2-2; D is uncertain. V was shortened by 4 bases and J by 6 bases, with 12 bases between the two germline ends. The CDR3 runs 14 residues. Germline lookup yields CDR1 LNHDA and CDR2 SQIVND (reference sequence). The CDR3 sequence is CASSTPMRSGELFF. The CDR3 nucleotides read TGTGCCAGTAGTACCCCTATGAGGTCCGGGGAGCTGTTTTTT.

Relative to its sample, this clone is medium-sized. This sequence joins TRBV11-3 and TRBJ1-1, with 8 positions matching TRBD1. The V gene end was trimmed by 5 bases and the J gene end by 4 bases; junction bases not matched to a gene: 6. The CDR3 has 14 residues. In germline, CDR1 is SGHNT, CDR2 YENEEA. The CDR3 spells CASSPWTGRTEAFF. CDR3 coding DNA: TGTGCCAGCAGCCCATGGACAGGGCGCACTGAAGCTTTCTTT.

This chain joins TRBV5-1 and TRBJ1-1; TRBD1 matches at 10 bases. The CDR3 loop spans 16 amino acids. Germline CDR1 reads SGHRS; CDR2 reads YFSETQ. J lost 4 bases, V lost 4 bases, and 10 bases had no gene match. The CDR3 bases are TGCGCCAGCAGCCCGGACAGGGGGGCGATACCCACTGAAGCTTTCTTT. This codes for CASSPDRGAIPTEAFF.

V and J are TRBV10-2 and TRBJ2-5; D not resolved. With 5 bases removed from V and 5 bases from J, the gap between germline ends came to 15 bases. The CDR3 consists of 14 residues. CDR1 and CDR2 (germline): WSHSY, SAAADI. The CDR3: CASSSGLGQETQYF. The CDR3 DNA reads TGCGCCAGCAGTTCGGGTCTTGGGCAGGAGACCCAGTACTTC.